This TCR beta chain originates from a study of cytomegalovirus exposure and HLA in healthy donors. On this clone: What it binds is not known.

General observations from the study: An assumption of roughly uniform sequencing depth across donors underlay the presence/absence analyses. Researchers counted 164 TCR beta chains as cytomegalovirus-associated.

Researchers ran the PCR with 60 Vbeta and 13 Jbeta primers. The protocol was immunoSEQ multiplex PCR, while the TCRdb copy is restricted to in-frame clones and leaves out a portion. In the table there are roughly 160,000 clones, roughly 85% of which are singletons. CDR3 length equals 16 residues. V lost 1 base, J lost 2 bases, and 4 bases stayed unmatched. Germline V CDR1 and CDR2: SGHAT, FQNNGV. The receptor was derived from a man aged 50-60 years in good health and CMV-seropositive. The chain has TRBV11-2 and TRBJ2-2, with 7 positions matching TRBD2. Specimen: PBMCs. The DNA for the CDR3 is TGTGCCAGCAGCTTAGGAGGGAGGGCCAACACCGGGGAGCTGTTTTTT. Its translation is CASSLGGRANTGELFF. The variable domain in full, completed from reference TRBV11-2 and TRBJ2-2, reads EAGVAQSPRYKIIEKRQSVAFWCNPISGHATLYWYQQILGQGPKLLIQFQNNGVVDDSQLPKDRFSAERLKGVDSTLKIQPAKLEDSAVYLCASSLGGRANTGELFFGEGSRLTVL.